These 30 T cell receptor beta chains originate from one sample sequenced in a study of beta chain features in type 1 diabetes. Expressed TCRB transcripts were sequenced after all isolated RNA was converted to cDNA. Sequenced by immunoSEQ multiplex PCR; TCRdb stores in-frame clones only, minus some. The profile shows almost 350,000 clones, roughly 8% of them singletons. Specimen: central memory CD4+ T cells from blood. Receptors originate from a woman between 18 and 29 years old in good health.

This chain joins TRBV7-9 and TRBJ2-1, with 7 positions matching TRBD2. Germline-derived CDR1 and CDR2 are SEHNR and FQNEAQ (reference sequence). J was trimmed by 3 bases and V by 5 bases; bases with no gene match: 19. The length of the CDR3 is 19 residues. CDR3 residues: CASSQPTGPRAGIYNEQFF. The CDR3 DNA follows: TGTGCCAGCAGCCAGCCCACTGGCCCTAGAGCGGGGATCTACAATGAGCAGTTCTTC. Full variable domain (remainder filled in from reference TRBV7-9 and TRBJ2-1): DTGVSQNPRHKITKRGQNVTFRCDPISEHNRLYWYRQTLGQGPEFLTYFQNEAQLEKSRLLSDRFSAERPKGSFSTLEIQRTEQGDSAMYLCASSQPTGPRAGIYNEQFFGPGTRLTVL.

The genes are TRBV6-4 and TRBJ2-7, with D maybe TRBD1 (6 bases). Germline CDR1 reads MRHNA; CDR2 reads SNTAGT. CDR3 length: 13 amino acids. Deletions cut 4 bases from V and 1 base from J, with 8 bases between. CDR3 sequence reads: CASSVGQSYEQYF. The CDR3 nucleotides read TGTGCCAGCAGTGTTGGACAGTCCTACGAGCAGTACTTC.

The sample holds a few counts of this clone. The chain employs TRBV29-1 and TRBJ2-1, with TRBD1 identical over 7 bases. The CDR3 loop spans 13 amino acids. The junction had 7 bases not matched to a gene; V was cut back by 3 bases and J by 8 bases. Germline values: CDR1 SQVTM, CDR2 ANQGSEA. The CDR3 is CSVEDRKVYEQFF. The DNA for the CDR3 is TGCAGCGTTGAGGACAGGAAGGTGTATGAGCAGTTCTTC.

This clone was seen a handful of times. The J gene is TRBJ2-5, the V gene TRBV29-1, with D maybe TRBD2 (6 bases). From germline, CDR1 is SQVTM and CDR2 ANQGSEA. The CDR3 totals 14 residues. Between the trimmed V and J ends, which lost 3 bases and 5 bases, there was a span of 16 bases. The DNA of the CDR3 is TGCAGCGTTGATACGGGGACGGGGGTGGAGACCCAGTACTTC. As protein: CSVDTGTGVETQYF.

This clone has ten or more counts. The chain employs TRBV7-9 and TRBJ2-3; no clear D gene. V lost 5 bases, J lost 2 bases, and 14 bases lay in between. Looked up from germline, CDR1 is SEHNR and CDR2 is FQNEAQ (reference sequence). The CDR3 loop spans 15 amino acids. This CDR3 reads CASSNIVPLTDTQYF. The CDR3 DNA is TGTGCCAGCAGCAACATAGTTCCTCTCACAGATACGCAGTATTTT.

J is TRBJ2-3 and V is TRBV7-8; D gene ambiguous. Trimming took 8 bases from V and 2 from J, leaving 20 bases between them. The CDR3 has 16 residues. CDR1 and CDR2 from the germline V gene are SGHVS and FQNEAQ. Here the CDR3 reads CASYRGQTPVTDTQYF. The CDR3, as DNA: TGTGCCAGCTACCGCGGCCAAACCCCTGTCACAGATACGCAGTATTTT.

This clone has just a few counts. CDR3 in DNA: TGTGCCAGCAGCTTCCGGGACAGGGGGTATTCACCCCTCCACTTT. It specifies CASSFRDRGYSPLHF. The J gene is TRBJ1-6, the V gene TRBV28; 11 positions agree with TRBD1. The CDR3 length is 15 residues. Per the germline V gene, CDR1 is MDHEN and CDR2 is SYDVKM. Unmatched junction bases numbered 6, after V lost 6 bases and J lost 8 bases.

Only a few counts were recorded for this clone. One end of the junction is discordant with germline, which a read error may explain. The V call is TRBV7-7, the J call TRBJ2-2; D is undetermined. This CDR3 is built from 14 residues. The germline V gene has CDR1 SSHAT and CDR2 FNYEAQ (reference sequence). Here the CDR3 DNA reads TGTGCTAGCAGCCCGACCCGAGTAGCCGGGGAGCTGTTTTTT. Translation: CASSPTRVAGELFF.

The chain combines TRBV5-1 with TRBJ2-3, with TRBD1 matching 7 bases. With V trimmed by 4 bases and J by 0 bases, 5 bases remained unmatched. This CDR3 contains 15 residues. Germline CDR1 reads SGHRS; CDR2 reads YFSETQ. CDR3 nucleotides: TGCGCCAGCAGCGTAGGGACAGCTAGCACAGATACGCAGTATTTT. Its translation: CASSVGTASTDTQYF.

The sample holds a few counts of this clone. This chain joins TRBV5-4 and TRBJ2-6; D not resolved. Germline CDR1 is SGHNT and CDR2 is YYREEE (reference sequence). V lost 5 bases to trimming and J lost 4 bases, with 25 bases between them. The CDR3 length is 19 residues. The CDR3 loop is CASSFKTTSHPRGANVLTF. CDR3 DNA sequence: TGTGCCAGCAGTTTTAAGACGACAAGCCACCCACGAGGGGCCAACGTCCTGACTTTC.

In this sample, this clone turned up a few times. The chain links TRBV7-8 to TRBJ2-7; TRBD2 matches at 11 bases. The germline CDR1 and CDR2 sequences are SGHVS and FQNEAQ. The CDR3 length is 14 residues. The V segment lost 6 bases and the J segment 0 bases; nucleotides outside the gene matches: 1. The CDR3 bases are TGTGCCAGCAGGCTAGCGGGAGGCTCCTACGAGCAGTACTTC. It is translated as CASRLAGGSYEQYF.

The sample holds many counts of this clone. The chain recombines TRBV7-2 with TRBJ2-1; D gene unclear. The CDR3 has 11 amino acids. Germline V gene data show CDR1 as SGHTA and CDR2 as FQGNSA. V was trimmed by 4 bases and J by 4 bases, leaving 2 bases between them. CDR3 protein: CASSWYNEQFF. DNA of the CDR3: TGTGCCAGCAGCTGGTACAATGAGCAGTTCTTC.

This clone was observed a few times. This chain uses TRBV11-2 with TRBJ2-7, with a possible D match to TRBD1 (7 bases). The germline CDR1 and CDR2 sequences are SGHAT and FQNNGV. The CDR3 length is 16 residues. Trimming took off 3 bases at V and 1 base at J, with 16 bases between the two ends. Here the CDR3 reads CASSLGLQGGSYEQYF. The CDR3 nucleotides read TGTGCCAGCAGCTTGGGTCTTCAGGGGGGATCCTACGAGCAGTACTTC.

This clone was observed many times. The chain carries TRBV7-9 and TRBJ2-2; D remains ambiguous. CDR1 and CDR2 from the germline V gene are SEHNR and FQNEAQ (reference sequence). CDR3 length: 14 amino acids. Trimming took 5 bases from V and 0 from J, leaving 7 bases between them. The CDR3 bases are TGTGCCAGCAGCACGGCCGCGAACACCGGGGAGCTGTTTTTT. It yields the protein CASSTAANTGELFF. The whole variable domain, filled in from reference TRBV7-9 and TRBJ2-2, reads DTGVSQNPRHKITKRGQNVTFRCDPISEHNRLYWYRQTLGQGPEFLTYFQNEAQLEKSRLLSDRFSAERPKGSFSTLEIQRTEQGDSAMYLCASSTAANTGELFFGEGSRLTVL.

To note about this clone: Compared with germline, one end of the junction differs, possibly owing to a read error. The CDR3 nucleotides read TGTGCCAGCAGCATAACTAGTTCGAACACCGGGGAGCTGTTTTTT. Its translation: CASSITSSNTGELFF. The V call is TRBV7-3, the J call TRBJ2-2; a possible D gene is TRBD2 (5 bases). There are 15 residues in the CDR3. The germline V gene encodes CDR1 SGHTA and CDR2 FQGTGA. The variable domain in full, completed from reference TRBV7-3 and TRBJ2-2, reads GAGVSQTPSNKVTEKGKYVELRCDPISGHTALYWYRQSLGQGPEFLIYFQGTGAADDSGLPNDRFFAVRPEGSVSTLKIQRTERGDSAVYLCASSITSSNTGELFFGEGSRLTVL.

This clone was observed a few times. The CDR3 sequence: CASTKLAGGPNGGELFF. CDR3 sequence (DNA): TGTGCCAGCACCAAACTAGCGGGAGGGCCAAATGGCGGGGAGCTGTTTTTT. The V gene is TRBV2, the J gene TRBJ2-2, with TRBD2 matching 13 bases. Germline V gene lookup returns CDR1 SNHLY and CDR2 FYNNEI. V lost 7 bases to trimming and J lost 7 bases; unmatched junction nucleotides: 12. This CDR3 spans 17 amino acids.

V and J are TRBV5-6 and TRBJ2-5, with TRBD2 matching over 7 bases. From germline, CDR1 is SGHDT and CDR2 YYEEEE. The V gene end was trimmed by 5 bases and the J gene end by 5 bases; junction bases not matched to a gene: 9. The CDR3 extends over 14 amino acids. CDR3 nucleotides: TGTGCCAGCAGTACCCCGGGAGGCGGGGAGACCCAGTACTTC. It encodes CASSTPGGGETQYF.

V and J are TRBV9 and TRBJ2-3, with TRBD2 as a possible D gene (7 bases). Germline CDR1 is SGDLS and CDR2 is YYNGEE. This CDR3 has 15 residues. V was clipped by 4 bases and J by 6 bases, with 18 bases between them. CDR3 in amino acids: CASSSLGAGHDTQYF. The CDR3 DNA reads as TGTGCCAGCAGCTCACTCGGAGCGGGACATGATACGCAGTATTTT.

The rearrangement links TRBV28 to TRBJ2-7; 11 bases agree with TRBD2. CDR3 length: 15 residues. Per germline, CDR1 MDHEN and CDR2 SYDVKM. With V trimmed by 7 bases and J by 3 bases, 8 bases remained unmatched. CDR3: CASTGTSGSFYEQYF. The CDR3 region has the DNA TGTGCCAGCACAGGAACTAGCGGGAGCTTCTACGAGCAGTACTTC.

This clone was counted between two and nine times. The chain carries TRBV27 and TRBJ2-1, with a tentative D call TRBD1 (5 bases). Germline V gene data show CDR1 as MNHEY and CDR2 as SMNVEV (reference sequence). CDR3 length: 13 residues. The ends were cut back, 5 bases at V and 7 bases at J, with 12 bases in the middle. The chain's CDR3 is CASSPQGWNEQFF. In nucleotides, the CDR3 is TGTGCCAGCAGTCCCCAGGGCTGGAATGAGCAGTTCTTC.

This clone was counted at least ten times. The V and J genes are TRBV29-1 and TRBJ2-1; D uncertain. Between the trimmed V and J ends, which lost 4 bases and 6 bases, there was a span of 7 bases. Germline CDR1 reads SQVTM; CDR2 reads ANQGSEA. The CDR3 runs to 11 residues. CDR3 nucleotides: TGCAGCGTTGGGCAGTTCAATGAGCAGTTCTTC. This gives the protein CSVGQFNEQFF.

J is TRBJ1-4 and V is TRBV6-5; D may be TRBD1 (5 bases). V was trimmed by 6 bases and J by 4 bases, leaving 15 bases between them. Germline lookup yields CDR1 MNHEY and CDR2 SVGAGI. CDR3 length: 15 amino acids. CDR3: CASRGAGTRNEKLFF. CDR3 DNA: TGTGCCAGCAGGGGAGCCGGGACCCGTAATGAAAAACTGTTTTTT.

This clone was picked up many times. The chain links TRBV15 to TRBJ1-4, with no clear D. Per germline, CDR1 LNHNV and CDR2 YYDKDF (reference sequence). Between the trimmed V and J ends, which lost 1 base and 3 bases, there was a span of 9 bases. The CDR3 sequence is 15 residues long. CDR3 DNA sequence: TGTGCCACCAGCAGAGCAACACCTCCTAATGAAAAACTGTTTTTT. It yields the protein CATSRATPPNEKLFF.

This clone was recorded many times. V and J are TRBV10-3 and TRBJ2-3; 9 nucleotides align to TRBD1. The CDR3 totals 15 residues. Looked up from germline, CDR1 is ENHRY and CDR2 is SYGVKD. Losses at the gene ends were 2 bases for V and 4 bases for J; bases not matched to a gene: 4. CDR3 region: CAISEQTGGADTQYF. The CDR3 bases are TGTGCCATCAGTGAGCAGACAGGGGGGGCAGATACGCAGTATTTT.

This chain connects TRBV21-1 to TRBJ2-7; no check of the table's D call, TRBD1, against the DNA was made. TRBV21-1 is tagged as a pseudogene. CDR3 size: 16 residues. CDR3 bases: TGTGCCAGCAGCAAAGAGGGCCGGACAGGGACATACGAGCAGTACTTC. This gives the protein CASSKEGRTGTYEQYF.

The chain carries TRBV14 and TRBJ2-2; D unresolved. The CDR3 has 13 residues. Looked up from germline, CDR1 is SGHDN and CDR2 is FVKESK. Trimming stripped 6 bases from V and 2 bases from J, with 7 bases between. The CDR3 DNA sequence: TGTGCCAGCAGACTCCAAAACACCGGGGAGCTGTTTTTT. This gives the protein CASRLQNTGELFF.

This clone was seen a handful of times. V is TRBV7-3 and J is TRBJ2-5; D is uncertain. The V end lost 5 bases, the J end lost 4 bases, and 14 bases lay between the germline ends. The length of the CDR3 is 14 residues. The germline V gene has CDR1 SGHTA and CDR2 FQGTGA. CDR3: CASSPNGGRETQYF. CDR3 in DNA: TGTGCCAGCAGCCCTAATGGTGGGCGAGAGACCCAGTACTTC.

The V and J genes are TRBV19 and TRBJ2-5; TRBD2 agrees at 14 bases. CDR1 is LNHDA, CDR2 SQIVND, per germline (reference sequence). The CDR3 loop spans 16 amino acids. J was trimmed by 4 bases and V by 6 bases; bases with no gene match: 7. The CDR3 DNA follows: TGTGCCAGTAGAAGGAGACTAGCGGGAGGGAGAGAGACCCAGTACTTC. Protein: CASRRRLAGGRETQYF.

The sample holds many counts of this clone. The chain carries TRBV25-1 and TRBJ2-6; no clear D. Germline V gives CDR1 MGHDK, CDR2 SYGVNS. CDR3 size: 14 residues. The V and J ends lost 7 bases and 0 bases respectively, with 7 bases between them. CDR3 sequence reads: CASMPGSGANVLTF. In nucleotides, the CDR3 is TGTGCCAGCATGCCCGGCTCTGGGGCCAACGTCCTGACTTTC. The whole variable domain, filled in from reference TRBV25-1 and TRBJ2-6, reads EADIYQTPRYLVIGTGKKITLECSQTMGHDKMYWYQQDPGMELHLIHYSYGVNSTEKGDLSSESTVSRIRTEHFPLTLESARPSHTSQYLCASMPGSGANVLTFGAGSRLTVL.

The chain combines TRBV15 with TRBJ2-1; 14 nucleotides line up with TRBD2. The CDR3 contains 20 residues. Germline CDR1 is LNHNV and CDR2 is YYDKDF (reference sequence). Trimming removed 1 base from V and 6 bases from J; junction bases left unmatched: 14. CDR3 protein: CATSRGPGLAGGGIFNEQFF. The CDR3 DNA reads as TGTGCCACCAGCAGAGGACCCGGACTAGCGGGAGGCGGGATCTTCAATGAGCAGTTCTTC.